This TCR beta chain is drawn from a study of T cell repertoires in cytomegalovirus infection. Overall study context: The authors relied on CMV epitopes, both recently identified HLA-C-restricted and well-studied HLA-B-restricted. Public TCR beta signature analysis indicated the presence of both CMV infection and matching HLA type.

Germline V lookup: CDR1 MNHEY, CDR2 SMNVEV (reference sequence). V trimming: 3 bases; J trimming: 4 bases; junction bases outside the gene matches: 8. This CDR3 has 15 amino acids. This clonotype has ten or more counts. The antigen remains unidentified. TCRdb passed the reads through MiXCR, listing each CDR3 protein once. The sample includes roughly 87,000 distinct CDR3 sequences, 29% seen only once; the top ten take roughly 70%. Study-level points and caveats: Cumulated frequencies of public TCR beta families served to identify carriers of CMV plus the relevant HLA. Ex vivo responses were dominated by HLA-C-restricted CMV-specific TCR beta clonotypes.

Sequenced material: CD8+ T cells from cultured PBMCs, taken from culture after CMV antigen stimulation. The receptor was isolated from a human donor in good health (CMV status not recorded). Some clones in this sample may be carry-over from other donors' samples. The V gene is TRBV27, the J gene TRBJ1-2; 7 nucleotides agree with TRBD1. CDR3 residues: CASSLGPAGGYGYTF. DNA of the CDR3: TGTGCCAGCAGTTTGGGTCCCGCAGGGGGCTATGGCTACACCTTC.